These 23 T cell receptor beta chains were sequenced from one sample in a study of blood T cell repertoires in COVID-19. Sequencing was performed with immunoSEQ multiplex PCR; in TCRdb, only in-frame clones are kept and a portion is missing. The table includes 50,000 to 75,000 clones, roughly 84% detected once. Sample: peripheral blood. All receptors come from a man older than 75 in a cohort sampled during active COVID-19.

V is TRBV19 and J is TRBJ2-1; 7 positions agree with TRBD2. Germline CDR1 reads LNHDA; CDR2 reads SQIVND (reference sequence). With V trimmed by 0 bases and J by 0 bases, 8 bases remained unmatched. The CDR3 covers 18 residues. The CDR3 nucleotides read TGTGCCAGTAGTATAGATCTGTGGCGGGGGAGCTCCTACAATGAGCAGTTCTTC. Translating it yields CASSIDLWRGSSYNEQFF. The full variable domain, with the rest looked up from reference TRBV19 and TRBJ2-1, is DGGITQSPKYLFRKEGQNVTLSCEQNLNHDAMYWYRQDPGQGLRLIYYSQIVNDFQKGDIAEGYSVSREKKESFPLTVTSAQKNPTAFYLCASSIDLWRGSSYNEQFFGPGTRLTVL.

V usage is TRBV7-9 and J usage is TRBJ2-1; 10 bases are a match to TRBD2. The germline V gene encodes CDR1 SEHNR and CDR2 FQNEAQ (reference sequence). V lost 1 base, J lost 5 bases, and 2 bases stayed unmatched. CDR3 length: 15 amino acids. CDR3 DNA sequence: TGTGCCAGCAGCTTAGAAGCGGGGGGGAACAATGAGCAGTTCTTC. Its translation is CASSLEAGGNNEQFF.

This chain joins TRBV11-2 and TRBJ2-7; 9 nucleotides align to TRBD1. The V gene end was trimmed by 5 bases and the J gene end by 3 bases; junction bases not matched to a gene: 5. In germline, CDR1 is SGHAT, CDR2 FQNNGV. The CDR3 extends over 14 amino acids. The CDR3 reads CASSATGGYYEQYF. As DNA, the CDR3 is TGTGCCAGCAGCGCAACAGGGGGCTACTACGAGCAGTACTTC.

The chain employs TRBV27 and TRBJ2-7; the match to TRBD1 covers 7 bases. Trimming took 2 bases from V and 1 from J; bases not matched to a gene: 8. Per the germline V gene, CDR1 is MNHEY and CDR2 is SMNVEV (reference sequence). This CDR3 is built from 16 residues. DNA for the CDR3: TGTGCCAGCAGTTTAGGGCAGGGGGTGGGGTCCTACGAGCAGTACTTC. It yields the protein CASSLGQGVGSYEQYF.

This clone was detected only a few times. This chain links TRBV4-2 with TRBJ1-4; D ambiguous. There are 15 residues in the CDR3. V shed 3 bases and J shed 0 bases, with 8 bases lying between them. Germline values: CDR1 LGHNA, CDR2 YNFKEQ. The CDR3 DNA is TGTGCCAGCAGCCAGTCTCCTGCAACTAATGAAAAACTGTTTTTT. This translates into CASSQSPATNEKLFF.

This clone appeared once. Here the CDR3 reads CASSIGVRNQPQHF. The CDR3 DNA is TGTGCCAGTAGTATAGGAGTCCGCAATCAGCCCCAGCATTTT. This chain joins TRBV19 and TRBJ1-5, with no clear D. In germline, CDR1 is LNHDA, CDR2 SQIVND (reference sequence). This CDR3 region has 14 residues. V lost 1 base and J 2 bases, leaving 6 bases between the germline ends.

The J gene is TRBJ1-1, the V gene TRBV7-9; 9 nucleotides match TRBD1. V dropped 8 bases and J dropped 1; count of bases not matched to a gene: 2. Germline CDR1 reads SEHNR; CDR2 reads FQNEAQ (reference sequence). The CDR3 consists of 13 residues. The chain's CDR3 is CASLGQGNTEAFF. CDR3 nucleotide sequence: TGTGCCAGCTTGGGACAGGGGAACACTGAAGCTTTCTTT.

The chain links TRBV5-5 to TRBJ2-3; 7 bases map to TRBD2. V shed 0 bases and J 0 bases; nucleotides not matched to a gene: 4. The CDR3 has 16 amino acids. Per germline, CDR1 SGHKS and CDR2 YYEKEE (reference sequence). DNA of the CDR3: TGTGCCAGCAGCTTGGAGCTAGCGGTTAGCACAGATACGCAGTATTTT. Translation gives CASSLELAVSTDTQYF.

As to this clone: An end of the junction does not agree with germline; a read error may underlie this. This rearrangement joins TRBV7-2 to TRBJ2-4; 7 positions agree with TRBD2. Looked up from germline, CDR1 is SGHTA and CDR2 is FQGNSA. This CDR3 has 16 amino acids. The CDR3 loop is CASSLGSSGAQNIQYF. The CDR3 DNA sequence: TGTGCCAGCAGCTTAGGCTCTAGCGGAGCCCAAAACATTCAGTACTTC.

The chain couples TRBV10-2 to TRBJ1-1, with 7 bases aligning to TRBD1. CDR1 and CDR2 from the germline V gene are WSHSY and SAAADI. The CDR3 loop spans 12 amino acids. The ends lost 8 bases at V and 5 bases at J; junction bases unmatched: 5. CDR3 coding DNA: TGCGCCAGCCAACAGGGGAGGACTGAAGCTTTCTTT. It specifies CASQQGRTEAFF.

This rearrangement joins TRBV24-1 to TRBJ2-1, with 7 positions matching TRBD2. V was pared by 9 bases and J by 8 bases, with 12 bases of the junction left unmatched. From germline, CDR1 is KGHDR and CDR2 SFDVKD. The length of the CDR3 is 14 residues. The CDR3 DNA is TGTGCCACCTCGGAGAGCGGGAATTATCATGAGCAGTTCTTC. It codes for CATSESGNYHEQFF.

The chain joins TRBV23-1 to TRBJ1-1, with D possibly being TRBD1 (5 bases). TRBV23-1 counts as an open reading frame of uncertain function. The ends were cut back, 0 bases at V and 1 base at J, with 15 bases in the middle. This CDR3 contains 17 residues. CDR3 in amino acids: CASSQSWQGVKNTEAFF. DNA for the CDR3: TGCGCCAGCAGTCAATCGTGGCAGGGTGTTAAGAACACTGAAGCTTTCTTT.

The chain employs TRBV7-2 and TRBJ1-4, with D tentatively TRBD1 (5 bases). The germline V gene encodes CDR1 SGHTA and CDR2 FQGNSA. Deletions cut 2 bases from V and 8 bases from J, with 15 bases between. This CDR3 region has 15 residues. In DNA form, the CDR3 reads TGTGCCAGCAGCTTAAAAGGGGACTGGCGGGAAAAACTGTTTTTT. Translating it yields CASSLKGDWREKLFF.

This clone was found once. This chain joins TRBV29-1 and TRBJ1-5; 9 positions agree with TRBD1. CDR1 SQVTM and CDR2 ANQGSEA come from the germline V gene. Trimming removed 4 bases from V and 6 bases from J; junction bases left unmatched: 10. The CDR3 loop spans 15 amino acids. This CDR3 is CSVGYETGGFQPQHF. CDR3 coding DNA: TGCAGCGTTGGGTATGAGACAGGGGGGTTTCAGCCCCAGCATTTT. Full variable domain (outside the CDR3, taken from reference TRBV29-1 and TRBJ1-5): SAVISQKPSRDICQRGTSLTIQCQVDSQVTMMFWYRQQPGQSLTLIATANQGSEATYESGFVIDKFPISRPNLTFSTLTVSNMSPEDSSIYLCSVGYETGGFQPQHFGDGTRLSIL.

The chain uses TRBV19 and TRBJ1-1, with 7 bases identical to TRBD1. The CDR3 runs to 16 residues. V trimming: 2 bases; J trimming: 1 base; junction bases outside the gene matches: 7. Germline V lookup: CDR1 LNHDA, CDR2 SQIVND (reference sequence). The CDR3 sequence: CASSIRGWDRNTEAFF. The CDR3 region has the DNA TGTGCCAGTAGTATAAGGGGCTGGGACAGGAACACTGAAGCTTTCTTT.

V usage is TRBV6-4 and J usage is TRBJ1-2, with D perhaps matching TRBD1 (6 bases). The CDR3 runs 14 residues. The V end lost 3 bases, the J end lost 3 bases, and 11 bases lay between the germline ends. CDR1 and CDR2 (germline): MRHNA, SNTAGT. The CDR3 sequence is CASSEGEGDYGYTF. The CDR3 DNA is TGTGCCAGCAGTGAAGGGGAGGGGGACTATGGCTACACCTTC.

The gene calls are TRBV2 and TRBJ1-5; the D gene is possibly TRBD1 (6 bases). V was clipped by 4 bases and J by 0 bases, with 10 bases between them. Germline loops: CDR1 SNHLY, CDR2 FYNNEI. The CDR3 consists of 15 residues. For the CDR3, the DNA is TGTGCCAGCAGTGGGACAGTCGATAGCAATCAGCCCCAGCATTTT. It encodes CASSGTVDSNQPQHF.

This clone was counted once. The chain is built from TRBV24-1 and TRBJ1-5; no definite D call. The V gene lost 2 bases and the J gene lost 1 base, with 5 bases spanning the gap. The CDR3 spans 14 residues. The germline gives CDR1 KGHDR, CDR2 SFDVKD. In nucleotides, the CDR3 is TGTGCCACCAGTGATTCCCGGAGCAATCAGCCCCAGCATTTT. It translates to CATSDSRSNQPQHF.

The CDR3 loop reads CASSFPLTSTDTQYF. The DNA of the CDR3 is TGTGCCAGCAGCTTCCCACTTACTAGCACAGATACGCAGTATTTT. This chain links TRBV5-4 with TRBJ2-3; D not resolved. Germline values: CDR1 SGHNT, CDR2 YYREEE (reference sequence). The CDR3 spans 15 residues. Trimming pared 2 bases from V and 0 bases from J, leaving 10 bases between.

This chain links TRBV5-6 with TRBJ1-2, with a weak D call TRBD1 (6 bases). The length of the CDR3 is 15 residues. Per the germline V gene, CDR1 is SGHDT and CDR2 is YYEEEE. The V and J ends lost 4 bases and 2 bases respectively, with 15 bases between them. The CDR3 region has the DNA TGTGCCAGCAGCCCCCCAGGGGTATCCAACTATGGCTACACCTTC. Translation gives CASSPPGVSNYGYTF.

The rearrangement uses TRBV12-5 and TRBJ2-1, with a weak D call TRBD2 (5 bases). V lost 6 bases, J lost 5 bases, and 11 bases lay in between. CDR1 and CDR2 (germline): LGHNT, FRNRAP. The CDR3 is 13 residues long. The CDR3 coding sequence is TGTGCTAGTGGGTTGACGGGGAACAATGAGCAGTTCTTC. It codes for CASGLTGNNEQFF.

This rearrangement joins TRBV12-3 or TRBV12-4 to TRBJ1-4, with D hard to call. V was trimmed by 6 bases and J by 13 bases, leaving 18 bases between them. The CDR3 covers 13 residues. The CDR3 coding sequence is TGTGCCAGCAGCCTCGCCGGGATCCAGCGACTGTTTTTT. Protein product: CASSLAGIQRLFF.

The rearrangement joins TRBV12-5 to TRBJ1-6; TRBD1 is a possible D gene (6 bases). Between the trimmed V and J ends, which lost 5 bases and 1 base, there was a span of 9 bases. Germline V gene data show CDR1 as LGHNT and CDR2 as FRNRAP. There are 15 residues in the CDR3. The CDR3 sequence is CASGAGTSYNSPLHF. As DNA, the CDR3 is TGTGCTAGTGGTGCCGGGACATCCTATAATTCACCCCTCCACTTT.